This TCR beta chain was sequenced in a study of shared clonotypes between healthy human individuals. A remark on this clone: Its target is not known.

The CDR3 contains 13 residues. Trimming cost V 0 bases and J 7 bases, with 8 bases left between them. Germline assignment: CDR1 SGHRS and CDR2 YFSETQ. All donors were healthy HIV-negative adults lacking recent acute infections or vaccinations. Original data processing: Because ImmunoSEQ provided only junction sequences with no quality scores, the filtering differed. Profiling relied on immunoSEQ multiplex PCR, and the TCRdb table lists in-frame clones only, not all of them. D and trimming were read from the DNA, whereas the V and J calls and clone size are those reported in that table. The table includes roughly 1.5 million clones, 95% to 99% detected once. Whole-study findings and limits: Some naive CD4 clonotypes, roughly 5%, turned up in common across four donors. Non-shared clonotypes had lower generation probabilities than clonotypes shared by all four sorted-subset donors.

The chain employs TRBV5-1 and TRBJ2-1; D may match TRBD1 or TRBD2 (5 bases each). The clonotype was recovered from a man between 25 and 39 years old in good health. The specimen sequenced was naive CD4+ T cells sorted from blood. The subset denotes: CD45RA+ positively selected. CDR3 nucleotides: TGCGCCAGCAGCTTGGGGGGACCGAATGAGCAGTTCTTC. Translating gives CASSLGGPNEQFF.